This T cell receptor (beta chain) was captured by sequencing in a study of T cells in Graves' hyperthyroidism and ophthalmopathy. General study points: Blood also held most thyroid clonotypes expanded beyond 0.001. Ophthalmopathy and stable hyperthyroidism were told apart by a 13 V-J model.

Amplified TCR beta CDR3 regions came from RNA transcripts. TCR CDR3 underwent first-round RT-PCR with the HTBI primer set. TCRdb processed the multiplex PCR reads anew with MiXCR; each CDR3 protein has one entry. Of 600,000 to 700,000 distinct CDR3 sequences in the sample, approximately 42% are singletons; the top ten hold under 8.5%. Germline CDR1 reads DFQATT; CDR2 reads SNEGSKA (reference sequence). The V and J ends lost 3 bases and 1 base, in that order; junction bases with no gene match: 3. The CDR3 is made up of 15 amino acids. Uncontrolled infection, other autoimmune disease, pregnancy or lactation barred patients from enrollment. This clonotype was seen ten or more times. Its matching antigen is unknown.

The sequenced material came from peripheral blood or thyroid tissue (not recorded which). The chain has TRBV20-1 and TRBJ1-5, with 10 positions matching TRBD1. This TCR derives from an adult man with Graves' disease, either hyperthyroidism or ophthalmopathy (not recorded which). This CDR3 is CSASQGQGSNQPQHF. DNA for the CDR3: TGCAGTGCTAGCCAGGGACAGGGGAGCAATCAGCCCCAGCATTTT.